These 11 T cell receptor beta chains were all obtained from the same sample, sequenced in a study of blood T cell repertoires in COVID-19. The data were produced by immunoSEQ multiplex PCR, yet TCRdb's version contains in-frame clones alone and is incomplete. The sample consists of 81,000 or so clones, approximately 90% of them appearing once. The sequencing sample was made of peripheral blood. Receptors originate from a man aged 65 to 85 with active or convalescent COVID-19.

The chain carries TRBV9 and TRBJ1-2; TRBD1 agrees at 11 bases. CDR3 length: 15 residues. CDR1 and CDR2 from the germline V gene are SGDLS and YYNGEE. The V gene end was trimmed by 4 bases and the J gene end by 4 bases; junction bases not matched to a gene: 6. Written as DNA, the CDR3 is TGTGCCAGCAGCACAGGGACAGGGGGTCTCTATGGCTACACCTTC. Protein product: CASSTGTGGLYGYTF.

V is TRBV18 and J is TRBJ2-7; 10 positions agree with TRBD2. J gave up 1 base and V 6 bases, and 9 bases lay outside the gene matches. Germline CDR1 KGHSH, CDR2 LQKENI. The CDR3 loop spans 16 amino acids. CDR3 sequence: CASSPNLAGASYEQYF. CDR3 in DNA: TGTGCCAGCTCGCCGAACCTAGCGGGGGCGTCCTACGAGCAGTACTTC.

This rearrangement joins TRBV7-2 to TRBJ2-2; TRBD1 matches 7 bases. Germline V CDR1 and CDR2: SGHTA, FQGNSA. This CDR3 has 14 amino acids. The V gene end was trimmed by 5 bases and the J gene end by 5 bases; junction bases not matched to a gene: 5. This CDR3 reads CASSPYRGTGELFF. CDR3 sequence (DNA): TGTGCCAGCAGCCCTTACAGGGGAACCGGGGAGCTGTTTTTT.

CDR3 sequence reads: CASSVDRGDSPLHF. The DNA of the CDR3 is TGTGCCAGTAGTGTGGACAGGGGCGATTCACCCCTCCACTTT. V and J are TRBV19 and TRBJ1-6; 9 bases align to TRBD1. This CDR3 spans 14 amino acids. Germline V lookup: CDR1 LNHDA, CDR2 SQIVND (reference sequence). With V trimmed by 5 bases and J by 8 bases, 4 bases remained unmatched. Combining the CDR3 with reference TRBV19 and TRBJ1-6 gives the whole variable domain DGGITQSPKYLFRKEGQNVTLSCEQNLNHDAMYWYRQDPGQGLRLIYYSQIVNDFQKGDIAEGYSVSREKKESFPLTVTSAQKNPTAFYLCASSVDRGDSPLHFGNGTRLTVT.

The chain is built from TRBV18 and TRBJ2-1; the D gene is possibly TRBD1 (6 bases). The CDR3 consists of 15 residues. The V and J ends lost 4 bases and 6 bases respectively, with 16 bases between them. Looked up from germline, CDR1 is KGHSH and CDR2 is LQKENI. The CDR3 DNA is TGTGCCAGCTCACTTGGACAGAATGGGTTCAATGAGCAGTTCTTC. It is translated as CASSLGQNGFNEQFF.

This chain uses TRBV10-3 with TRBJ1-1, with D perhaps matching TRBD1 (6 bases). The CDR3 sequence is 12 residues long. The ends were cut back, 10 bases at V and 5 bases at J, with 14 bases in the middle. The germline gives CDR1 ENHRY, CDR2 SYGVKD. The CDR3 sequence is CATRTEATEAFF. CDR3 sequence (DNA): TGTGCCACCCGGACAGAAGCGACTGAAGCTTTCTTT.

The chain uses TRBV5-6 and TRBJ1-4; 7 nucleotides line up with TRBD1. Unmatched junction bases numbered 6, after V lost 0 bases and J lost 13 bases. Germline loops: CDR1 SGHDT, CDR2 YYEEEE. The CDR3 consists of 13 residues. The CDR3 spells CASSLDRGGRLFF. DNA for the CDR3: TGTGCCAGCAGCTTGGACAGGGGTGGGAGACTGTTTTTT.

The gene calls are TRBV10-3 and TRBJ1-3, with D maybe TRBD1 (6 bases). The ends were cut back, 0 bases at V and 3 bases at J, with 12 bases in the middle. The CDR3 totals 16 residues. Per germline, CDR1 ENHRY and CDR2 SYGVKD. The CDR3 reads CAISESKGGGGNTIYF. The DNA of the CDR3 is TGTGCCATCAGTGAGTCGAAAGGGGGTGGTGGAAACACCATATATTTT.

This chain connects TRBV6-2 or TRBV6-3 to TRBJ1-1, with D possibly being TRBD1 (6 bases). Germline V gene data show CDR1 as MNHEY and CDR2 as SVGEGT. Trimming stripped 4 bases from V and 5 bases from J, with 14 bases between. The CDR3 totals 14 residues. In DNA form, the CDR3 reads TGTGCCAGCAGTTTAAGGGGGGGCAGGACTGAAGCTTTCTTT. This codes for CASSLRGGRTEAFF.

V and J are TRBV7-8 and TRBJ2-7; 10 nucleotides line up with TRBD1. V dropped 4 bases and J dropped 5; count of bases not matched to a gene: 5. CDR1 is SGHVS and CDR2 is FQNEAQ in the germline V gene. This CDR3 region has 14 residues. The CDR3 DNA sequence: TGTGCCAGCAGCTCCGACAGGGGGCTCAACGAGCAGTACTTC. Translation gives CASSSDRGLNEQYF.

The rearrangement joins TRBV5-1 to TRBJ2-2, with D hard to call. Germline V CDR1 and CDR2: SGHRS, YFSETQ. The CDR3 has 15 residues. Trimming took 0 bases from V and 4 from J, leaving 10 bases between them. This CDR3 reads CASSLVAVGTGELFF. The DNA for the CDR3 is TGCGCCAGCAGCTTGGTCGCGGTGGGCACCGGGGAGCTGTTTTTT.